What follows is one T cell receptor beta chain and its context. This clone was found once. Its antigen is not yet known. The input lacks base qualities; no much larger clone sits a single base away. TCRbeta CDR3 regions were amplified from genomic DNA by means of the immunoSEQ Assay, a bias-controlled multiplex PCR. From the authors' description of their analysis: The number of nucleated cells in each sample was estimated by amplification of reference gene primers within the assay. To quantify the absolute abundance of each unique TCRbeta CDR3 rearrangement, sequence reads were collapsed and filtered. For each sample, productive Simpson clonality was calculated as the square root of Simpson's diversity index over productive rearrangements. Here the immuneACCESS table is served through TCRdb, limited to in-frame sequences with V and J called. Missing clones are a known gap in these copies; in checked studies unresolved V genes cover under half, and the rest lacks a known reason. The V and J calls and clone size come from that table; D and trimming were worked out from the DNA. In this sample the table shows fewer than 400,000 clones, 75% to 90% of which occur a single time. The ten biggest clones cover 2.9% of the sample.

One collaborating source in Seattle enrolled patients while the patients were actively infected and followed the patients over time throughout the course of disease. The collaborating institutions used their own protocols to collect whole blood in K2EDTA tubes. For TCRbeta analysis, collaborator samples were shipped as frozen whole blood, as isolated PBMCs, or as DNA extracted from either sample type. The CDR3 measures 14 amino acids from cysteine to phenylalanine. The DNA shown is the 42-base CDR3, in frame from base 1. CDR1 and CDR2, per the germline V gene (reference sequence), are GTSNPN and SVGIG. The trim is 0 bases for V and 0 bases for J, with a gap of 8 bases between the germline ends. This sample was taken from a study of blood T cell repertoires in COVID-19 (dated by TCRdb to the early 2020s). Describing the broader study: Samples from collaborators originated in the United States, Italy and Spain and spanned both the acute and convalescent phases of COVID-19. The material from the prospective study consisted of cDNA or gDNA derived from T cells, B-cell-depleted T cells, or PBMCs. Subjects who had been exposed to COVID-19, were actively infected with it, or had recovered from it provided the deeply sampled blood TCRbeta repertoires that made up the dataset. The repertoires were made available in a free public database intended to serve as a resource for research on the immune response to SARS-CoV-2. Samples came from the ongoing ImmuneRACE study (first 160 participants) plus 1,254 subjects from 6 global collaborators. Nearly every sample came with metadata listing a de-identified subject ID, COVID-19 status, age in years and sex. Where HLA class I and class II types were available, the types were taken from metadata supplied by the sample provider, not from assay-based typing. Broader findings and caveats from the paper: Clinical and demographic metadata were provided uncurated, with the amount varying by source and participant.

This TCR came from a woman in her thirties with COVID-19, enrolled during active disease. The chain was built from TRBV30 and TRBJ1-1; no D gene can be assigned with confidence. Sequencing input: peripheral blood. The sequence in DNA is TGTGCCTGGAGTGTACCAGGCCTGAACACTGAAGCTTTCTTT. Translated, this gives CAWSVPGLNTEAFF.